This T cell receptor beta chain came from a study of T cells in Graves' hyperthyroidism and ophthalmopathy. Study results and caveats: Onset of ophthalmopathy came a median 6.5 months after the model predicted it. Most thyroid-expanded clonotypes above 0.001 were also found in blood.

The CDR3 regions of TCR beta were amplified from RNA transcripts. The HTBI primer set drove a first-round RT-PCR of the TCR CDR3. TCRdb itself ran the multiplex PCR reads through MiXCR, one entry per CDR3 protein. The table shows about 540,000 distinct CDR3 sequences, with around 46% occurring only once. The germline gives CDR1 LNHNV, CDR2 YYDKDF (reference sequence). The CDR3 is made up of 12 amino acids. Trimming removed 7 bases from V and 9 bases from J; junction bases left unmatched: 5. Pregnant or lactating patients were excluded, as were those with uncontrolled infection or other autoimmune disease. In its sample, this clonotype was seen many times. What it recognizes is unknown.

J is TRBJ2-2 and V is TRBV15, with 7 bases matching TRBD1. The TCR comes from a woman younger than 35 with Graves' hyperthyroidism. Source material: peripheral blood or thyroid tissue (not recorded which). In DNA, the CDR3 is TGTGCCACCAAGGACAGGACAAGGGAGCTGTTTTTT. Residues: CATKDRTRELFF.